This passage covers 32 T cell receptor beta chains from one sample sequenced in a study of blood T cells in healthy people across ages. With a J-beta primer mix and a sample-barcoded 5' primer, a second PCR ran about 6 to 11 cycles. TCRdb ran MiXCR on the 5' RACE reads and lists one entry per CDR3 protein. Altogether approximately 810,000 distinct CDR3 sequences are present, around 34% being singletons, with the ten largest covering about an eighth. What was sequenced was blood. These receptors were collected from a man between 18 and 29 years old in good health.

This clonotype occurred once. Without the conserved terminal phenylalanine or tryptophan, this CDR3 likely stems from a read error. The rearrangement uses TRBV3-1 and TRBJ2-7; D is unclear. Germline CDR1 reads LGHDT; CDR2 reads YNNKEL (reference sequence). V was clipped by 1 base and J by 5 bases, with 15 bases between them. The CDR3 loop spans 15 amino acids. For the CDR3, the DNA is TGTGCCAGCAGCCAAGCAAGGACGTCCACCCACGAGCAGTACTTA. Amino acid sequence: CASSQARTSTHEQYL.

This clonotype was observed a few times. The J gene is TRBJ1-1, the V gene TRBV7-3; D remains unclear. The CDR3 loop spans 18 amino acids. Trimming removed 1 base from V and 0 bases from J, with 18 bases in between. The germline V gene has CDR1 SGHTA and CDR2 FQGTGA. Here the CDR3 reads CASSLRASLDVMNTEAFF. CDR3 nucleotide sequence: TGTGCCAGCAGCTTAAGAGCCAGCTTGGACGTCATGAACACTGAAGCTTTCTTT.

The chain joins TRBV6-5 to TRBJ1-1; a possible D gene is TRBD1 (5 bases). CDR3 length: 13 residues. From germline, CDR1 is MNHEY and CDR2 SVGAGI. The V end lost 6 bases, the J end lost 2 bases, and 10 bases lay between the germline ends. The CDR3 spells CASRNGGNTEAFF. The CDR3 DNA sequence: TGTGCCAGCAGGAACGGGGGAAACACTGAAGCTTTCTTT.

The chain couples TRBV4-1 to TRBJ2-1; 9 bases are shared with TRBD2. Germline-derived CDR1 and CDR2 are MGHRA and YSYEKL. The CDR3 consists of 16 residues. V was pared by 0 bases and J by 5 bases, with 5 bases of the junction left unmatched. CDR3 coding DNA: TGCGCCAGCAGCCAAGACCGGACTAGCGACCACAATGAGCAGTTCTTC. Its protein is CASSQDRTSDHNEQFF.

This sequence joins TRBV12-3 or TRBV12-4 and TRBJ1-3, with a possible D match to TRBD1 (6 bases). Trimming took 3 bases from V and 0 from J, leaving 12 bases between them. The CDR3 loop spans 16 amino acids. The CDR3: CASSFGGGDSGNTIYF. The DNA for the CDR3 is TGTGCCAGCAGTTTTGGGGGCGGGGACTCTGGAAACACCATATATTTT.

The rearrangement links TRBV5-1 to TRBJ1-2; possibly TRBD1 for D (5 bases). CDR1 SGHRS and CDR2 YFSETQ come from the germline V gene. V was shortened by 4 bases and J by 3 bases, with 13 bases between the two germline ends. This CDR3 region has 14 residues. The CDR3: CASSVDTGDYGYTF. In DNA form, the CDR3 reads TGCGCCAGCAGCGTGGACACAGGAGACTATGGCTACACCTTC.

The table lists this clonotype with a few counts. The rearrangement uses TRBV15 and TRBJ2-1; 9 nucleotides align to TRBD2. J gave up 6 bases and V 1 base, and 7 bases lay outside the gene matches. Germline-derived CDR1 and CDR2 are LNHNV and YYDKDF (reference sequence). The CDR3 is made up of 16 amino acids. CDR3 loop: CATSRVWRGGLNEQFF. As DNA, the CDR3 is TGTGCCACCAGCAGAGTGTGGCGGGGGGGCCTCAATGAGCAGTTCTTC.

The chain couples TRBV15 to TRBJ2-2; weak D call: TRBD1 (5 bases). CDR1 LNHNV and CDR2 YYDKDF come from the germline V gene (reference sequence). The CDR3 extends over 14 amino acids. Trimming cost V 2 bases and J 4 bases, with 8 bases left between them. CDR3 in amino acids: CATSRRQFTGELFF. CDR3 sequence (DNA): TGTGCCACCAGCAGAAGACAGTTCACCGGGGAGCTGTTTTTT.

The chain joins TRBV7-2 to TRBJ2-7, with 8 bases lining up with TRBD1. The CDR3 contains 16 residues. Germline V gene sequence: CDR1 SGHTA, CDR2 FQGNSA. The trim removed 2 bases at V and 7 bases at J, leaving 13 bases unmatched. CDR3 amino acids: CASSLKSGTGWNEQYF. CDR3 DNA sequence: TGTGCCAGCAGCTTAAAATCCGGGACAGGATGGAATGAGCAGTACTTC.

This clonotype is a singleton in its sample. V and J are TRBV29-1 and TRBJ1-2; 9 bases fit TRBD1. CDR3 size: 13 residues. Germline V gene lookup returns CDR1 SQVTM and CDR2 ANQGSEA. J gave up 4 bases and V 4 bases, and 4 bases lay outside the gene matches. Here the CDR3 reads CSVARDRAYGYTF. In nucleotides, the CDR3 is TGCAGCGTTGCCAGGGACAGGGCCTATGGCTACACCTTC.

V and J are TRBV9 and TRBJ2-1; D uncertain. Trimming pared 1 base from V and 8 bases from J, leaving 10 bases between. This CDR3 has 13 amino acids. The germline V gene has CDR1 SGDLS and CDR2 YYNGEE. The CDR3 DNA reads TGTGCCAGCAGCGTATTCTCGGAAGATGAGCAGTTCTTC. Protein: CASSVFSEDEQFF. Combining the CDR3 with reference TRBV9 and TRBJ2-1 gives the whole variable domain DSGVTQTPKHLITATGQRVTLRCSPRSGDLSVYWYQQSLDQGLQFLIQYYNGEERAKGNILERFSAQQFPDLHSELNLSSLELGDSALYFCASSVFSEDEQFFGPGTRLTVL.

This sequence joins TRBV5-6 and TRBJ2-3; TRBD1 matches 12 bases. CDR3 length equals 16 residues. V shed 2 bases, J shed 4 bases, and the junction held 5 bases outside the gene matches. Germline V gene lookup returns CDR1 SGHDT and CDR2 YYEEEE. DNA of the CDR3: TGTGCCAGCAGCTTCTGGGACAGGGGGCTGTCAGATACGCAGTATTTT. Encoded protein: CASSFWDRGLSDTQYF.

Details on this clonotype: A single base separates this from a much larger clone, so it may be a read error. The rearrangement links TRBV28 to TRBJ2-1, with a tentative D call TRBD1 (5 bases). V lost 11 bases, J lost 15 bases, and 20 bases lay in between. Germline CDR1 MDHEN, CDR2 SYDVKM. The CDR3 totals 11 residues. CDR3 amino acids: CAGTNPGNVFF. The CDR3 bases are TGTGCCGGCACCAACCCAGGGAACGTGTTCTTC.

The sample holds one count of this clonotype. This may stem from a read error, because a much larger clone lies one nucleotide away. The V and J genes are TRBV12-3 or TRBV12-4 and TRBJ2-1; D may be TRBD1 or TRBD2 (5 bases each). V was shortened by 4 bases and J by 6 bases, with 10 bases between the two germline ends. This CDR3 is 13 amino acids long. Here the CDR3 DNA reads TGTGCCAGCAGTTGGGACCGTGCCAATGAGCAGTTCTTC. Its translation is CASSWDRANEQFF.

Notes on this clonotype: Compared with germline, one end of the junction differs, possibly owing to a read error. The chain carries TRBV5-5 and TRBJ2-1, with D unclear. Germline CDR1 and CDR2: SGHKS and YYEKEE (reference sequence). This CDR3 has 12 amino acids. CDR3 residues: CTSSYQHYEQFF. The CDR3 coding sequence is TGTACCAGCAGCTATCAACACTATGAGCAGTTCTTC.

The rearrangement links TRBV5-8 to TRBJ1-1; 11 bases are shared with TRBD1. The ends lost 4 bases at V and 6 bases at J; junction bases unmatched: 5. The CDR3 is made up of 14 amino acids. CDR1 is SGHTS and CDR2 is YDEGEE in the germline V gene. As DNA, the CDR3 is TGTGCCAGCAGCCCGGACAGGGGGCAGGCTGAAGCTTTCTTT. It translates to CASSPDRGQAEAFF.

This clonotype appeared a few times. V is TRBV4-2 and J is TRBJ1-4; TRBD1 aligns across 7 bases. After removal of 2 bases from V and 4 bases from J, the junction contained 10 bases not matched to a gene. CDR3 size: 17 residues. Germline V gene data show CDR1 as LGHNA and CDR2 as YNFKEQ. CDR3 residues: CASSQYPAGQRNEKLFF. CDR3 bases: TGTGCCAGCAGCCAATATCCGGCGGGACAGCGTAATGAAAAACTGTTTTTT.

CDR3 in DNA: TGCGCCAGCAGCCAAGAGTCGCAGGGGGAGCAGTACTTC. Translated, it gives CASSQESQGEQYF. The genes are TRBV4-3 and TRBJ2-7, with a weak D call TRBD1 (6 bases). Trimming removed 0 bases at V and 7 bases at J, with 10 bases between. Germline CDR1 reads LGHNA; CDR2 reads YSLEER. The length of the CDR3 is 13 residues.

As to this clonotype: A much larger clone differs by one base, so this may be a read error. CDR3 in amino acids: CAISGKAPTYNEQFF. As DNA, the CDR3 is TGTGCCATCAGTGGAAAAGCGCCCACCTACAATGAGCAGTTCTTC. V is TRBV10-3 and J is TRBJ2-1; D unresolved. Germline V gives CDR1 ENHRY, CDR2 SYGVKD. V shed 4 bases and J shed 2 bases, with 12 bases lying between them. The CDR3 totals 15 residues.

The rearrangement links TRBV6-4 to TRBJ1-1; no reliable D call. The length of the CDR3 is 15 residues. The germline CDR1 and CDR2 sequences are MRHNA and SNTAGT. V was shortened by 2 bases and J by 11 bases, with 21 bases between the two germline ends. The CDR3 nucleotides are TGTGCCAGCAGTGACCCTGAATATCTTGACTTATACGCTTTCTTT. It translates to CASSDPEYLDLYAFF.

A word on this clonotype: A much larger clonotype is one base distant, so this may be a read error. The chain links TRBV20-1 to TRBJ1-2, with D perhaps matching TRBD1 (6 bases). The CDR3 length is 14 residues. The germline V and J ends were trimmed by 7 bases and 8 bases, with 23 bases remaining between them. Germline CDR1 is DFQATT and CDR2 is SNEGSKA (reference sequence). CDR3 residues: CSVSDRRGLMGYTF. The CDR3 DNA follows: TGCAGTGTTAGTGACAGGCGGGGCCTAATGGGCTACACCTTC.

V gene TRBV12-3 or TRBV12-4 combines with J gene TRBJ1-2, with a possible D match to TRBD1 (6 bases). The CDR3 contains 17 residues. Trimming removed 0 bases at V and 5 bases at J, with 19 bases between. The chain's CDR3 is CASSLAEGGISRYGYTF. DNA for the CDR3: TGTGCCAGCAGTTTAGCGGAGGGGGGGATTTCGAGGTATGGCTACACCTTC.

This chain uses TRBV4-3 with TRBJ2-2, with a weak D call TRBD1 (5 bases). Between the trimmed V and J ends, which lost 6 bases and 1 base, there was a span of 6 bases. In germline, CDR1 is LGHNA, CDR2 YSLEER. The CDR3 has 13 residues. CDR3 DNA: TGCGCCAGCAGAGGGGTGAACACCGGGGAGCTGTTTTTT. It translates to CASRGVNTGELFF.

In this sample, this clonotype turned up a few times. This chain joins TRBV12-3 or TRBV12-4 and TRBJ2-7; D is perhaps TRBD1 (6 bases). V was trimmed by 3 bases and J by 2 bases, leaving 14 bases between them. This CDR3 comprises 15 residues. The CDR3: CASSFPTGIPYEQYF. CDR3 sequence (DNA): TGTGCCAGCAGTTTCCCTACAGGGATTCCCTACGAGCAGTACTTC.

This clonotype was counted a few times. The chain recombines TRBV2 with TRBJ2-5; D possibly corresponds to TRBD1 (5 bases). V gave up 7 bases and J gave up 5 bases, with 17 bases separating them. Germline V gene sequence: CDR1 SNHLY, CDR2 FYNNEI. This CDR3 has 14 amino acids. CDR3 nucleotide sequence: TGTGCCAGCACCAAGGGGAATCGAAGGGAGACCCAGTACTTC. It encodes CASTKGNRRETQYF.

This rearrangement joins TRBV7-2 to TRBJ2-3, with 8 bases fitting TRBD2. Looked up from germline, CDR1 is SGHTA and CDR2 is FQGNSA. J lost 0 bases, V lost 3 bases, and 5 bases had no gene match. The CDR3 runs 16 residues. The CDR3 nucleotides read TGTGCCAGCAGCTTTCAGGCTAGCGGGAGCACAGATACGCAGTATTTT. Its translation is CASSFQASGSTDTQYF.

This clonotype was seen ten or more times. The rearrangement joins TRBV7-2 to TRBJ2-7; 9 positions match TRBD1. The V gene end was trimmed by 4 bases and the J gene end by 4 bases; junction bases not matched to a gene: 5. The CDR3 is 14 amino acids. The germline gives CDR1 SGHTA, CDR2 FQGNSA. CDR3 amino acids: CASSSRDRVYEQYF. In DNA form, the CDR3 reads TGTGCCAGCAGCTCCCGGGACAGGGTTTACGAGCAGTACTTC.

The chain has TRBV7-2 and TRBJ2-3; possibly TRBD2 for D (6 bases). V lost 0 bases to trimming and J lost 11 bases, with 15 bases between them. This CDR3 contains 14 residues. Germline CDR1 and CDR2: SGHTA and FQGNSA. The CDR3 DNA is TGTGCCAGCAGCTTAGCCCGGCGACCAGCGGGGCAGTATTTT. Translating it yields CASSLARRPAGQYF.

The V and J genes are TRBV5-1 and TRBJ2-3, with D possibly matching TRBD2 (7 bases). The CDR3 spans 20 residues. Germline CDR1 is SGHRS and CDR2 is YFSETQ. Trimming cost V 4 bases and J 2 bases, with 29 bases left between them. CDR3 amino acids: CASSPTEGRGPKTPTDTQYF. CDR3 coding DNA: TGCGCCAGCAGCCCCACGGAAGGGCGGGGGCCCAAAACCCCCACAGATACGCAGTATTTT.

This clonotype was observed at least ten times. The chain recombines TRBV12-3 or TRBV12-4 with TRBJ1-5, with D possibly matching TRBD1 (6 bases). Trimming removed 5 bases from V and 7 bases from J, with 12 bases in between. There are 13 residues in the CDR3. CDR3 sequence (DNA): TGTGCCAGCAGTAGTGGGGGCGGGCAGCCCCAGCATTTT. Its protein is CASSSGGGQPQHF.

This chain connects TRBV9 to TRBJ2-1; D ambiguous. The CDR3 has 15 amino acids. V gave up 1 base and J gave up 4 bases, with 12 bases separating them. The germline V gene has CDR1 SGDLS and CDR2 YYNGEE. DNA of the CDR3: TGTGCCAGCAGCGTACAGCAGGACCCATACAATGAGCAGTTCTTC. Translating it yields CASSVQQDPYNEQFF. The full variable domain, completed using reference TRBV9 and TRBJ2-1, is DSGVTQTPKHLITATGQRVTLRCSPRSGDLSVYWYQQSLDQGLQFLIQYYNGEERAKGNILERFSAQQFPDLHSELNLSSLELGDSALYFCASSVQQDPYNEQFFGPGTRLTVL.

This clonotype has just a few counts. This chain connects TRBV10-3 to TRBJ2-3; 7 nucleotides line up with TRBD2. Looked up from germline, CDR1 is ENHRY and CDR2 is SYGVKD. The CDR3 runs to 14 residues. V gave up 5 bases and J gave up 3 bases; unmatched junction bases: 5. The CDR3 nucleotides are TGTGCCATCAGTTTAATCGGGGGGACAGATACGCAGTATTTT. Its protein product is CAISLIGGTDTQYF.